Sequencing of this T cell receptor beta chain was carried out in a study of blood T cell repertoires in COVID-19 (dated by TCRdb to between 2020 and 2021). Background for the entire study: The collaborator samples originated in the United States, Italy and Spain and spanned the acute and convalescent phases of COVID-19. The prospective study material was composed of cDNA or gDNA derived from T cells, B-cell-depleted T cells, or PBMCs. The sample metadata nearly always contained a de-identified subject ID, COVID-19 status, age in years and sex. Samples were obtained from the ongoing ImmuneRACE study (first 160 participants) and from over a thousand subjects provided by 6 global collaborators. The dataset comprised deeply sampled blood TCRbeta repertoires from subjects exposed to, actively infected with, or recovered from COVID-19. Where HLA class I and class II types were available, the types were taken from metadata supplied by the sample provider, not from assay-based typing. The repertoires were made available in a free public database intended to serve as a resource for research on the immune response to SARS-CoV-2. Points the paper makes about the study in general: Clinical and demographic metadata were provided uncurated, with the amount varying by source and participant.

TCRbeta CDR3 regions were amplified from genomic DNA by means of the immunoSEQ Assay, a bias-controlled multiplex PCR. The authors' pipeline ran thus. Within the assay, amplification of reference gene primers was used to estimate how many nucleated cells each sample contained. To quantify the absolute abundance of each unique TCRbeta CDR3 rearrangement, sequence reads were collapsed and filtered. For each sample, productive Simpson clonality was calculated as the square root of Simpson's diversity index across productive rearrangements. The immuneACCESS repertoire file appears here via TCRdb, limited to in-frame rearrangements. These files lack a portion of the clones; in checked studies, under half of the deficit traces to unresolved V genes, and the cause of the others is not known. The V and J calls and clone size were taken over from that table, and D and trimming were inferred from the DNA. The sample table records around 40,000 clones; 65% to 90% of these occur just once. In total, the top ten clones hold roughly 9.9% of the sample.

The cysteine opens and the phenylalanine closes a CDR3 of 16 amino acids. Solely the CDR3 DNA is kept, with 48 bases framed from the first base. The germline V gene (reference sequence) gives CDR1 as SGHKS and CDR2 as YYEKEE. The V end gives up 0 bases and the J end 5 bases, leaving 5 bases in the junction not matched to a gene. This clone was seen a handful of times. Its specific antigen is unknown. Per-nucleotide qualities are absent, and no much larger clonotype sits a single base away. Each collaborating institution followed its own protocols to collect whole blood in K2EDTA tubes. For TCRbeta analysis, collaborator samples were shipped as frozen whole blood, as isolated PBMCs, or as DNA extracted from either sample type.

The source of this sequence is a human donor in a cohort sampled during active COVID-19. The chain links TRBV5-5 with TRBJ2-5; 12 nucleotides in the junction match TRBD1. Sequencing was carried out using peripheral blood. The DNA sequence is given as TGTGCCAGCAGCTTGGGCCTCGGGACAGGGGGCGAGACCCAGTACTTC. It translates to CASSLGLGTGGETQYF.